What follows are 28 T cell receptor beta chains derived from one specimen sequenced in a study of a mutant IDH1 vaccine in newly diagnosed glioma. Time point denoted: baseline, week 1 (first vaccination visit). Treatment specified: pre-vaccination baseline after standard-of-care therapy. The assay was immunoSEQ multiplex PCR, and TCRdb's table has in-frame clones only and misses some. The table lists some 59,000 clones, approximately 80% of them singletons. The specimen was PBMCs, collected from a glioma patient treated with radiotherapy, temozolomide or both. Source of these receptors: a man in his late teens or twenties with glioma.

This rearrangement joins TRBV6-6 to TRBJ1-5; 7 bases line up with TRBD1. There are 16 residues in the CDR3. The trim removed 7 bases at V and 4 bases at J, leaving 13 bases unmatched. The germline V gene encodes CDR1 MNHNY and CDR2 SVGAGI (reference sequence). CDR3 DNA sequence: TGTGCCAGCACTTCCGCCGGGACAGTACTAAATCAGCCCCAGCATTTT. This gives the protein CASTSAGTVLNQPQHF.

The chain carries TRBV11-2 and TRBJ2-7, with no clear D. Trimming pared 2 bases from V and 0 bases from J, leaving 5 bases between. Germline CDR1 SGHAT, CDR2 FQNNGV. The CDR3 is made up of 13 amino acids. The CDR3 reads CASSLSGSYEQYF. The CDR3 nucleotides read TGTGCCAGCAGCTTAAGTGGCTCCTACGAGCAGTACTTC.

The V gene is TRBV7-6, the J gene TRBJ2-6; D may correspond to TRBD1 or TRBD2 (5 bases each). The CDR3 sequence is 15 residues long. V lost 1 base and J lost 2, with 6 bases in between. Germline V gene sequence: CDR1 SGHVS, CDR2 FNYEAQ. In DNA, the CDR3 is TGTGCCAGCAGCTTAGGAGGGGCTGGGGCCAACGTCCTGACTTTC. This translates into CASSLGGAGANVLTF.

V gene TRBV6-1 combines with J gene TRBJ1-3, with D unclear. Germline V CDR1 and CDR2: MNHNS, SASEGT. CDR3 length: 15 amino acids. The germline V and J ends were trimmed by 7 bases and 0 bases, with 13 bases remaining between them. CDR3 sequence (DNA): TGTGCCAGCACAACGAGTCCAATCTCTGGAAACACCATATATTTT. Translating it yields CASTTSPISGNTIYF.

This clone was counted once. V is TRBV14 and J is TRBJ1-6; D perhaps matches TRBD1 (5 bases). Trimming cost V 3 bases and J 3 bases, with 9 bases left between them. The CDR3 extends over 15 amino acids. Germline V lookup: CDR1 SGHDN, CDR2 FVKESK. The CDR3 region is CASSHGGVYNSPLHF. CDR3 bases: TGTGCCAGCAGCCATGGAGGGGTCTATAATTCACCCCTCCACTTT.

The rearrangement links TRBV30 to TRBJ2-7; the D is unclear. Germline V lookup: CDR1 GTSNPN, CDR2 SVGIG (reference sequence). The V end lost 0 bases, the J end lost 0 bases, and 6 bases lay between the germline ends. CDR3 length: 13 amino acids. Written as DNA, the CDR3 is TGTGCCTGGAGTGTTGGGGTCTCCTACGAGCAGTACTTC. This encodes CAWSVGVSYEQYF.

The rearrangement uses TRBV5-6 and TRBJ2-4; the D is unclear. Germline CDR1 is SGHDT and CDR2 is YYEEEE. The CDR3 is made up of 15 amino acids. Between the trimmed V and J ends, which lost 7 bases and 0 bases, there was a span of 14 bases. CDR3 nucleotides: TGTGCCAGCCGATCAGCAGGTATAGCCAAAAACATTCAGTACTTC. Protein: CASRSAGIAKNIQYF.

This chain joins TRBV30 and TRBJ1-6; tentative D call: TRBD1 (6 bases). Germline CDR1 and CDR2: GTSNPN and SVGIG (reference sequence). CDR3 size: 16 residues. V was pared by 2 bases and J by 2 bases, with 13 bases between. The CDR3 sequence: CAWSIGGAPYNSPLHF. CDR3 DNA sequence: TGTGCCTGGAGTATCGGGGGGGCACCCTATAATTCACCCCTCCACTTT.

The chain couples TRBV5-4 to TRBJ1-3; no clear D gene. Germline CDR1 is SGHNT and CDR2 is YYREEE (reference sequence). The CDR3 extends over 15 amino acids. V gave up 0 bases and J gave up 3 bases, with 10 bases separating them. CDR3 sequence (DNA): TGTGCCAGCAGCTTGGAACCAGCCATTGGAAACACCATATATTTT. Its protein product is CASSLEPAIGNTIYF.

This chain joins TRBV6-5 and TRBJ2-7; 9 bases line up with TRBD2. V shed 2 bases and J 2 bases; nucleotides not matched to a gene: 1. The CDR3 has 14 residues. The V gene's germline CDR1 is MNHEY and CDR2 SVGAGI. The CDR3 is CASSYASGTYEQYF. CDR3 DNA sequence: TGTGCCAGCAGTTACGCTAGCGGGACCTACGAGCAGTACTTC.

By sample share, this clone is medium-sized. This chain links TRBV5-1 with TRBJ2-3; 15 nucleotides match TRBD2. J was trimmed by 6 bases and V by 4 bases; bases with no gene match: 6. The CDR3 loop spans 16 amino acids. Germline assignment: CDR1 SGHRS and CDR2 YFSETQ. CDR3 coding DNA: TGCGCCAGCAGCGTCGGGACTAGCGGGGGGTGGGATACGCAGTATTTT. Amino acids: CASSVGTSGGWDTQYF.

The chain recombines TRBV4-2 with TRBJ1-2; 9 bases are shared with TRBD1. CDR1 and CDR2 from the germline V gene are LGHNA and YNFKEQ. CDR3 length equals 14 residues. V gave up 3 bases and J gave up 5 bases; unmatched junction bases: 4. This chain's CDR3 is CASSQSGQGYGYTF. Written as DNA, the CDR3 is TGTGCCAGCAGCCAGAGCGGACAGGGGTATGGCTACACCTTC.

This chain joins TRBV5-1 and TRBJ2-5, with 8 bases aligning to TRBD1. The CDR3 sequence is 15 residues long. J was trimmed by 1 base and V by 4 bases; bases with no gene match: 6. Germline V CDR1 and CDR2: SGHRS, YFSETQ. The CDR3 reads CASSPDRVGQETQYF. The CDR3 DNA is TGCGCCAGCAGCCCGGACAGGGTGGGCCAAGAGACCCAGTACTTC. Combining the CDR3 with reference TRBV5-1 and TRBJ2-5 gives the whole variable domain KAGVTQTPRYLIKTRGQQVTLSCSPISGHRSVSWYQQTPGQGLQFLFEYFSETQRNKGNFPGRFSGRQFSNSRSEMNVSTLELGDSALYLCASSPDRVGQETQYFGPGTRLLVL.

This clone was observed a few times. The chain uses TRBV30 and TRBJ1-5, with D uncertain. Germline V gene data show CDR1 as GTSNPN and CDR2 as SVGIG (reference sequence). V shed 0 bases and J shed 6 bases, with 9 bases lying between them. The CDR3 loop spans 13 amino acids. CDR3 sequence reads: CAWSVLSGQPQHF. DNA of the CDR3: TGTGCCTGGAGTGTACTGTCGGGTCAGCCCCAGCATTTT.

The V gene is TRBV5-4, the J gene TRBJ1-1; D gene uncertain. CDR1 and CDR2 (germline): SGHNT, YYREEE (reference sequence). The CDR3 has 14 amino acids. The germline V and J ends were trimmed by 3 bases and 0 bases, with 9 bases remaining between them. CDR3 region: CASSYGHMNTEAFF. The CDR3 bases are TGTGCCAGCAGCTACGGCCACATGAACACTGAAGCTTTCTTT.

The chain is built from TRBV25-1 and TRBJ1-4, with a tentative D call TRBD1 (5 bases). The CDR3 loop spans 14 amino acids. Trimming shortened V by 1 base and J by 7 bases, and 10 bases separated the two germline ends. Germline CDR1 and CDR2: MGHDK and SYGVNS. The DNA for the CDR3 is TGTGCCAGCAGTGAATTCCGGGGCGGTGAAAAACTGTTTTTT. Translated, it gives CASSEFRGGEKLFF.

The chain has TRBV27 and TRBJ2-7; TRBD1 aligns across 9 bases. The junction had 4 bases not matched to a gene; V was cut back by 4 bases and J by 3 bases. This CDR3 spans 14 amino acids. Germline V CDR1 and CDR2: MNHEY, SMNVEV (reference sequence). The CDR3 DNA reads as TGTGCCAGCAGTTCCTGGACAGGGGACTACGAGCAGTACTTC. This codes for CASSSWTGDYEQYF.

V is TRBV6-5 and J is TRBJ1-4, with 7 bases fitting TRBD1. This CDR3 region has 16 residues. V lost 2 bases to trimming and J lost 3 bases; unmatched junction nucleotides: 6. Germline V CDR1 and CDR2: MNHEY, SVGAGI. The chain's CDR3 is CASSYHPTGSNEKLFF. The CDR3 nucleotides read TGTGCCAGCAGTTACCACCCGACAGGGTCTAATGAAAAACTGTTTTTT.

The CDR3: CAISDWAGKNTEAFF. The DNA of the CDR3 is TGTGCCATCAGTGATTGGGCAGGGAAAAACACTGAAGCTTTCTTT. The V and J genes are TRBV10-3 and TRBJ1-1, with D perhaps matching TRBD1 (5 bases). Germline V CDR1 and CDR2: ENHRY, SYGVKD. CDR3 length equals 15 residues. Deletions cut 3 bases from V and 2 bases from J, with 13 bases between.

The chain carries TRBV5-6 and TRBJ2-1, with 7 bases identical to TRBD2. Germline CDR1 is SGHDT and CDR2 is YYEEEE. This CDR3 has 14 residues. The ends lost 3 bases at V and 8 bases at J; junction bases unmatched: 8. CDR3 sequence (DNA): TGTGCCAGCAGCTGGGACTACTCGGGCGATGAGCAGTTCTTC. This encodes CASSWDYSGDEQFF.

This rearrangement joins TRBV7-9 to TRBJ2-7; D is uncertain. V lost 1 base, J lost 0 bases, and 19 bases lay in between. From germline, CDR1 is SEHNR and CDR2 FQNEAQ (reference sequence). This CDR3 has 18 amino acids. The DNA for the CDR3 is TGTGCCAGCAGCTTAGGCCCCCCAGGCAGTAGTTCCTCCTACGAGCAGTACTTC. Encoded protein: CASSLGPPGSSSSYEQYF.

This chain connects TRBV29-1 to TRBJ1-1; D not certain. Per the germline V gene, CDR1 is SQVTM and CDR2 is ANQGSEA. The CDR3 is 13 amino acids. Trimming left V 3 bases short and J 1 base short, with 9 bases between. The CDR3 reads CSVELTRNTEAFF. CDR3 nucleotides: TGCAGCGTTGAGCTTACAAGGAACACTGAAGCTTTCTTT. Based on the CDR3 plus reference TRBV29-1 and TRBJ1-1, the full variable domain is SAVISQKPSRDICQRGTSLTIQCQVDSQVTMMFWYRQQPGQSLTLIATANQGSEATYESGFVIDKFPISRPNLTFSTLTVSNMSPEDSSIYLCSVELTRNTEAFFGQGTRLTVV.

V and J are TRBV9 and TRBJ2-6, with D perhaps matching TRBD1 or TRBD2 (6 bases each). The CDR3 contains 17 residues. With 0 bases removed from V and 0 bases from J, the gap between germline ends came to 10 bases. Germline V gives CDR1 SGDLS, CDR2 YYNGEE. CDR3 in DNA: TGTGCCAGCAGCGTAGCCGGGGGACACTCTGGGGCCAACGTCCTGACTTTC. Its translation: CASSVAGGHSGANVLTF.

The genes are TRBV19 and TRBJ1-1; TRBD1 matches 8 bases. The V gene end was trimmed by 6 bases and the J gene end by 4 bases; junction bases not matched to a gene: 7. The germline CDR1 and CDR2 sequences are LNHDA and SQIVND (reference sequence). The CDR3 has 14 amino acids. For the CDR3, the DNA is TGTGCCAGTAGACCTCCAGGGGGCGGCACTGAAGCTTTCTTT. Amino acids: CASRPPGGGTEAFF. The variable domain in full, with the rest retrieved from reference TRBV19 and TRBJ1-1, is DGGITQSPKYLFRKEGQNVTLSCEQNLNHDAMYWYRQDPGQGLRLIYYSQIVNDFQKGDIAEGYSVSREKKESFPLTVTSAQKNPTAFYLCASRPPGGGTEAFFGQGTRLTVV.

This chain connects TRBV6-4 to TRBJ2-7; D remains unclear. Germline V gene sequence: CDR1 MRHNA, CDR2 SNTAGT. The ends were cut back, 0 bases at V and 6 bases at J, with 6 bases in the middle. There are 12 residues in the CDR3. CDR3 sequence reads: CASSDSMREQYF. The CDR3 region has the DNA TGTGCCAGCAGTGACTCGATGCGCGAGCAGTACTTC.

The CDR3 region is CASSLGEGLGNQPQHF. The CDR3, as DNA: TGTGCCAGCAGCTTAGGTGAGGGGCTAGGCAATCAGCCCCAGCATTTT. The V call is TRBV11-2, the J call TRBJ1-5; weak D call: TRBD1 (5 bases). Trimming stripped 1 base from V and 2 bases from J, with 12 bases between. CDR1 and CDR2 from the germline V gene are SGHAT and FQNNGV. This CDR3 contains 16 residues.

This clone was recorded only once. The rearrangement links TRBV10-3 to TRBJ1-1; TRBD1 is a possible D gene (6 bases). V gave up 5 bases and J gave up 0 bases, with 16 bases separating them. The CDR3 sequence is 16 residues long. CDR1 ENHRY and CDR2 SYGVKD come from the germline V gene. The chain's CDR3 is CAISRQAGDMNTEAFF. The CDR3 DNA follows: TGTGCCATCAGTCGACAGGCTGGGGACATGAACACTGAAGCTTTCTTT.

The CDR3 reads CASSRGEQYF. CDR3 nucleotide sequence: TGCGCCAGCAGTCGGGGCGAGCAGTACTTC. V is TRBV23-1 and J is TRBJ2-7; D not certain. TRBV23-1 is an open reading frame, and its role is uncertain. Trimming stripped 4 bases from V and 6 bases from J, with 4 bases between. The CDR3 contains 10 residues.